The 18 T cell receptor beta chains presented below share a single source sample, sequenced in a study of blood T cell repertoires in COVID-19. Here immunoSEQ multiplex PCR was the method, and the copy in TCRdb shows in-frame clones only, minus some. The sample contains 90,000 to 100,000 clones, roughly 86% of which appear only once. The sample comprised peripheral blood. The receptors were sampled from a man over 45 with acute or convalescent COVID-19.

The V and J genes are TRBV19 and TRBJ1-5; tentatively, D is TRBD1 (5 bases). The CDR3 consists of 15 residues. V was shortened by 7 bases and J by 1 base, with 14 bases between the two germline ends. Germline V gene sequence: CDR1 LNHDA, CDR2 SQIVND (reference sequence). DNA for the CDR3: TGTGCCAGTAAACCTGGACAAAGAAGCAATCAGCCCCAGCATTTT. This codes for CASKPGQRSNQPQHF. The whole variable domain, filled in from reference TRBV19 and TRBJ1-5, reads DGGITQSPKYLFRKEGQNVTLSCEQNLNHDAMYWYRQDPGQGLRLIYYSQIVNDFQKGDIAEGYSVSREKKESFPLTVTSAQKNPTAFYLCASKPGQRSNQPQHFGDGTRLSIL.

The chain joins TRBV19 to TRBJ1-5, with 11 bases that match TRBD1. The CDR3 contains 15 residues. Per the germline V gene, CDR1 is LNHDA and CDR2 is SQIVND (reference sequence). J gave up 7 bases and V 2 bases, and 4 bases lay outside the gene matches. The CDR3 here is CASSIWTGGRQPQHF. The CDR3 DNA is TGTGCCAGTAGTATATGGACAGGGGGCAGGCAGCCCCAGCATTTT.

The chain employs TRBV29-1 and TRBJ2-1; perhaps TRBD2 as D (5 bases). This CDR3 has 15 amino acids. Germline CDR1 SQVTM, CDR2 ANQGSEA. V was trimmed by 0 bases and J by 3 bases, leaving 12 bases between them. CDR3 sequence: CSVEDPPGFYNEQFF. The CDR3 nucleotides read TGCAGCGTTGAAGATCCCCCGGGGTTCTACAATGAGCAGTTCTTC.

This clone appeared once. This chain uses TRBV24-1 with TRBJ2-3, with 8 positions matching TRBD2. The CDR3 length is 17 residues. The ends lost 3 bases at V and 0 bases at J; junction bases unmatched: 7. Germline lookup yields CDR1 KGHDR and CDR2 SFDVKD. The CDR3 DNA follows: TGTGCCACCAGTGATAATCCGGGACTAGGAAGCACAGATACGCAGTATTTT. It codes for CATSDNPGLGSTDTQYF.

This chain links TRBV25-1 with TRBJ2-7; TRBD2 aligns across 9 bases. From germline, CDR1 is MGHDK and CDR2 SYGVNS. This CDR3 contains 15 residues. V lost 6 bases and J lost 2; bases outside the gene matches: 8. The CDR3 spells CASSDPGTSTYEQYF. The CDR3 region has the DNA TGTGCCAGCAGCGATCCCGGGACTAGCACCTACGAGCAGTACTTC.

CDR3 amino acids: CAWSSQGYNSPLHF. CDR3 sequence (DNA): TGTGCCTGGAGTTCCCAGGGGTATAATTCACCCCTCCACTTT. The chain joins TRBV30 to TRBJ1-6, with D maybe TRBD1 (6 bases). CDR3 length: 14 amino acids. The ends were cut back, 2 bases at V and 4 bases at J, with 9 bases in the middle. Looked up from germline, CDR1 is GTSNPN and CDR2 is SVGIG (reference sequence).

As regards this clone: Compared with germline, one end of the junction differs, possibly owing to a read error. CDR3 nucleotide sequence: TGTGCCACCGACGTTAGTGGGGGACAGGGGACGGTATTC. The encoded protein is CATDVSGGQGTVF. The chain uses TRBV11-3 and TRBJ2-7; 10 bases are shared with TRBD1. Germline values: CDR1 SGHNT, CDR2 YENEEA. The CDR3 consists of 13 residues.

A single count supports this clone. The rearrangement links TRBV5-1 to TRBJ2-2; D is unclear. The germline CDR1 and CDR2 sequences are SGHRS and YFSETQ. CDR3 length: 15 amino acids. The germline V and J ends were trimmed by 3 bases and 0 bases, with 9 bases remaining between them. CDR3 sequence (DNA): TGCGCCAGCAGCTCAGGTCAGGCGAACACCGGGGAGCTGTTTTTT. As protein: CASSSGQANTGELFF.

V and J are TRBV6-5 and TRBJ2-7, with a weak D call TRBD2 (6 bases). CDR1 and CDR2 (germline): MNHEY, SVGAGI. This CDR3 has 13 residues. The V gene lost 10 bases and the J gene lost 0 bases, with 13 bases spanning the gap. The DNA of the CDR3 is TGTGCCACCCAAGGGACTTCCTCCTACGAGCAGTACTTC. Translation gives CATQGTSSYEQYF.

The rearrangement links TRBV9 to TRBJ1-1; D is undetermined. Germline V CDR1 and CDR2: SGDLS, YYNGEE. This CDR3 has 13 residues. Trimming shortened V by 2 bases and J by 5 bases, and 10 bases separated the two germline ends. CDR3 amino acids: CASSVTGRTEAFF. Written as DNA, the CDR3 is TGTGCCAGCAGCGTGACGGGGAGGACTGAAGCTTTCTTT.

The chain employs TRBV19 and TRBJ1-5; 11 nucleotides align to TRBD1. CDR1 is LNHDA and CDR2 is SQIVND in the germline V gene (reference sequence). V was clipped by 2 bases and J by 7 bases; unmatched bases: 7. The CDR3 consists of 16 residues. CDR3 coding DNA: TGTGCCAGTAGTATAATAGCTGGACAGGGGGCACAGCCCCAGCATTTT. This gives the protein CASSIIAGQGAQPQHF.

The chain recombines TRBV6-5 with TRBJ2-7; 7 bases fit TRBD1. This CDR3 comprises 15 residues. Germline-derived CDR1 and CDR2 are MNHEY and SVGAGI. The V gene end was trimmed by 4 bases and the J gene end by 0 bases; junction bases not matched to a gene: 6. CDR3 in amino acids: CASSLTGTASYEQYF. For the CDR3, the DNA is TGTGCCAGCAGTTTGACCGGGACAGCCTCCTACGAGCAGTACTTC.

This chain links TRBV9 with TRBJ2-3, with D perhaps TRBD1 (6 bases). The germline V gene has CDR1 SGDLS and CDR2 YYNGEE. The CDR3 runs to 15 residues. V shed 0 bases and J shed 1 base, with 9 bases lying between them. The CDR3 DNA is TGTGCCAGCAGCGTAGCAGGGGCGGGCACAGATACGCAGTATTTT. Protein product: CASSVAGAGTDTQYF.

The gene calls are TRBV28 and TRBJ1-5; D is ambiguous. Per the germline V gene, CDR1 is MDHEN and CDR2 is SYDVKM. V lost 7 bases to trimming and J lost 4 bases, with 17 bases between them. CDR3 length: 15 amino acids. The CDR3 sequence is CASNLGTGGNQPQHF. CDR3 DNA: TGTGCCAGCAACCTAGGCACGGGAGGGAATCAGCCCCAGCATTTT.

This clone appeared a few times. J is TRBJ2-7 and V is TRBV3-1 (or the pseudogene TRBV3-2); TRBD2 is a possible D gene (5 bases). Looked up from germline, CDR1 is LGHDT and CDR2 is YNNKEL (reference sequence). V was trimmed by 1 base and J by 2 bases, leaving 15 bases between them. This CDR3 contains 16 residues. CDR3 sequence reads: CASSQGPLGDPYEQYF. The CDR3 bases are TGTGCCAGCAGCCAAGGACCTTTGGGAGACCCCTACGAGCAGTACTTC.

This sequence joins TRBV29-1 and TRBJ1-5; maybe TRBD1 (5 bases). Deletions cut 6 bases from V and 3 bases from J, with 9 bases between. The CDR3 loop spans 12 amino acids. The germline gives CDR1 SQVTM, CDR2 ANQGSEA. The CDR3: CSVQGFNQPQHF. CDR3 in DNA: TGCAGCGTCCAGGGTTTCAATCAGCCCCAGCATTTT.

The rearrangement links TRBV28 to TRBJ2-3, with 7 bases matching TRBD2. V gave up 9 bases and J gave up 4 bases; unmatched junction bases: 19. From germline, CDR1 is MDHEN and CDR2 SYDVKM. The CDR3 length is 17 residues. The CDR3 spells CARVGIRGLVSPDTQYF. CDR3 coding DNA: TGTGCCAGGGTTGGTATTCGAGGACTAGTGTCCCCAGATACGCAGTATTTT.

The chain joins TRBV7-9 to TRBJ1-1, with 9 bases lining up with TRBD1. V shed 5 bases and J 2 bases; nucleotides not matched to a gene: 3. The germline V gene encodes CDR1 SEHNR and CDR2 FQNEAQ (reference sequence). The CDR3 has 14 amino acids. The CDR3 DNA is TGTGCCAGCAGCAGACAGGGGGAAAACACTGAAGCTTTCTTT. It is translated as CASSRQGENTEAFF.